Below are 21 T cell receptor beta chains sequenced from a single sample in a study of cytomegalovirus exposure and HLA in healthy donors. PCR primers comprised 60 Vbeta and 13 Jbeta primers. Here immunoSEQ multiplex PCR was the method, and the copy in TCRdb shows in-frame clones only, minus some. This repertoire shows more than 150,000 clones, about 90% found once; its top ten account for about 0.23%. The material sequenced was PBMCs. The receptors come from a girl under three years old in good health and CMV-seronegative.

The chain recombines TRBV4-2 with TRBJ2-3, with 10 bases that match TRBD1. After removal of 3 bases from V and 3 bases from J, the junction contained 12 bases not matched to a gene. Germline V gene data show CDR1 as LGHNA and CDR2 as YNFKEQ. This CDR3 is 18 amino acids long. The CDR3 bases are TGTGCCAGCAGCCACCACTCTTCCGGACAGGGGGTAACAGATACGCAGTATTTT. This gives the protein CASSHHSSGQGVTDTQYF.

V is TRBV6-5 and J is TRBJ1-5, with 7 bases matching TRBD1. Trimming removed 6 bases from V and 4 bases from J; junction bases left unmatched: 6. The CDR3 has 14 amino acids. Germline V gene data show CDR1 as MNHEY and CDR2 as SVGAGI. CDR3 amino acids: CASRADRTNQPQHF. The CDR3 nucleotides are TGTGCCAGCAGGGCGGACAGGACAAATCAGCCCCAGCATTTT.

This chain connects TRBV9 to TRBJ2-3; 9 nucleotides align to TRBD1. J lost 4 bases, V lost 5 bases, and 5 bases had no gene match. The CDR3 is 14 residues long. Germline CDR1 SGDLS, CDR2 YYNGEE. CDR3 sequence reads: CASRQGAFADTQYF. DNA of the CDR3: TGTGCCAGCAGACAGGGGGCTTTCGCAGATACGCAGTATTTT. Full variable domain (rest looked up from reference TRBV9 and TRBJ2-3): DSGVTQTPKHLITATGQRVTLRCSPRSGDLSVYWYQQSLDQGLQFLIQYYNGEERAKGNILERFSAQQFPDLHSELNLSSLELGDSALYFCASRQGAFADTQYFGPGTRLTVL.

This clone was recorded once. The DNA of the CDR3 is TGTGCCAGCGGGAGGAACTCTGGAAACACCATATATTTT. Protein product: CASGRNSGNTIYF. The J gene is TRBJ1-3, the V gene TRBV9; D uncertain. Trimming removed 7 bases from V and 0 bases from J, with 8 bases in between. Per germline, CDR1 SGDLS and CDR2 YYNGEE. The CDR3 spans 13 residues.

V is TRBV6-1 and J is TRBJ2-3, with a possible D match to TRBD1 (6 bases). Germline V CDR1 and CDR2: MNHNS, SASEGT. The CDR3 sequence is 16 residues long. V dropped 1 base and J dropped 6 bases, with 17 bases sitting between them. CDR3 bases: TGTGCCAGCAGTGAAGAGTCCAGGGGCGCAGGGGATACGCAGTATTTT. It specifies CASSEESRGAGDTQYF.

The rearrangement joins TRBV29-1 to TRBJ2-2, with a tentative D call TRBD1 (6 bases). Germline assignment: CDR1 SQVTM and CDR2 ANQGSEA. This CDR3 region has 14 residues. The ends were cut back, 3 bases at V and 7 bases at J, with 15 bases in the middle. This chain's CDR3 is CSVDVGTSGGELFF. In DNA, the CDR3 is TGCAGCGTTGATGTTGGGACATCGGGCGGGGAGCTGTTTTTT.

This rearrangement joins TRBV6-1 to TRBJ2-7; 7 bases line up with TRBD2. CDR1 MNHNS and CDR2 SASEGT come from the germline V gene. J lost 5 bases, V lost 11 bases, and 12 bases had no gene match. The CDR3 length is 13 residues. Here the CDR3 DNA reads TGTGCCGGGCAAGGACTAGGGCGGAACGAGCAGTACTTC. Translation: CAGQGLGRNEQYF.

CDR3: CASSQKAGGLYEQYF. CDR3 DNA sequence: TGTGCCAGCAGCCAAAAAGCGGGAGGGCTGTACGAGCAGTACTTC. The chain is built from TRBV4-2 and TRBJ2-7; 10 positions match TRBD2. CDR1 is LGHNA, CDR2 YNFKEQ, per germline. J gave up 4 bases and V 2 bases, and 5 bases lay outside the gene matches. The CDR3 is 15 amino acids.

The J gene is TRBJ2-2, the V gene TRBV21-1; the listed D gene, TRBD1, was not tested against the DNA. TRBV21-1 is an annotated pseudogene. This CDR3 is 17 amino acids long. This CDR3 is CASSKECSEQGSGELFF. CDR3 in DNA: TGTGCCAGCAGCAAGGAATGTTCAGAACAGGGGTCCGGGGAGCTGTTTTTT.

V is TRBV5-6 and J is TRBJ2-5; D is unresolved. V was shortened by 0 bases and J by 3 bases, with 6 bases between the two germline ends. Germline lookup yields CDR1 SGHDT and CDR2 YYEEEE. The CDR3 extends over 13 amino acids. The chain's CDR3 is CASSLGQKETQYF. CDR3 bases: TGTGCCAGCAGCTTGGGGCAGAAAGAGACCCAGTACTTC.

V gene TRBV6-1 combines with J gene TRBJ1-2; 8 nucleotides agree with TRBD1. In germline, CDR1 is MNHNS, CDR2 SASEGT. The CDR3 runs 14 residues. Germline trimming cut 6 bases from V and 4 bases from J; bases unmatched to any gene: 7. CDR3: CASRLTGQGYGYTF. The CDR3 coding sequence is TGTGCCAGCAGACTCACAGGACAGGGCTATGGCTACACCTTC.

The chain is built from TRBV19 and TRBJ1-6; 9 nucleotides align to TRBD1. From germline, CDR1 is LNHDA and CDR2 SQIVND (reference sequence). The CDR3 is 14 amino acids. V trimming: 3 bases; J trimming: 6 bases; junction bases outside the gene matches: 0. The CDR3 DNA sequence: TGTGCCAGTAGTATGGACAGGGGTAATTCACCCCTCCACTTT. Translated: CASSMDRGNSPLHF.

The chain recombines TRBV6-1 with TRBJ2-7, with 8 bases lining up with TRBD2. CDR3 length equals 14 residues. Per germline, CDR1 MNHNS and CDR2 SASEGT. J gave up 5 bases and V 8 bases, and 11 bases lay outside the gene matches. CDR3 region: CASEPGLGVHEQYF. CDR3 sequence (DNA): TGTGCCAGCGAACCGGGACTAGGGGTCCACGAGCAGTACTTC.

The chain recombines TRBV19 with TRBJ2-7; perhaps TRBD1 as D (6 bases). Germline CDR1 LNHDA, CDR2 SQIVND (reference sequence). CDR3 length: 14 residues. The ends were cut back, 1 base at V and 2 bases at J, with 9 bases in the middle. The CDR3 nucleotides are TGTGCCAGTAGTATAGTCACAGGGACCTACGAGCAGTACTTC. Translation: CASSIVTGTYEQYF.

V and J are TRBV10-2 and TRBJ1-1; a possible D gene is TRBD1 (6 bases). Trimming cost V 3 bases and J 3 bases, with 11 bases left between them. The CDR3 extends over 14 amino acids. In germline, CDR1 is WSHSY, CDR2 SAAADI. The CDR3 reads CASSERGIHTEAFF. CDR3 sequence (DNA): TGCGCCAGCAGTGAAAGGGGGATCCACACTGAAGCTTTCTTT.

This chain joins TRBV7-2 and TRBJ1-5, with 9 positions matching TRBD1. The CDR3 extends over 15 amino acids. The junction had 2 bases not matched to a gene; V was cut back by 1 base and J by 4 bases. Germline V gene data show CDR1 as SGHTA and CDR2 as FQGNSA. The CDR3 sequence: CASSLGGTGNQPQHF. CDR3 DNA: TGTGCCAGCAGCTTAGGAGGGACAGGGAATCAGCCCCAGCATTTT.

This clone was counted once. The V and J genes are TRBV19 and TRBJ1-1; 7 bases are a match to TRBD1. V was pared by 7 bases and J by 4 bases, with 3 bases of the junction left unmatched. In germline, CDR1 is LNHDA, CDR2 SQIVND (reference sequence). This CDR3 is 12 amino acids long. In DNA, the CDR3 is TGTGCCAGTAAGTCAGGGGGCACTGAAGCTTTCTTT. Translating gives CASKSGGTEAFF. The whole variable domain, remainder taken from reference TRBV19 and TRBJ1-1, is DGGITQSPKYLFRKEGQNVTLSCEQNLNHDAMYWYRQDPGQGLRLIYYSQIVNDFQKGDIAEGYSVSREKKESFPLTVTSAQKNPTAFYLCASKSGGTEAFFGQGTRLTVV.

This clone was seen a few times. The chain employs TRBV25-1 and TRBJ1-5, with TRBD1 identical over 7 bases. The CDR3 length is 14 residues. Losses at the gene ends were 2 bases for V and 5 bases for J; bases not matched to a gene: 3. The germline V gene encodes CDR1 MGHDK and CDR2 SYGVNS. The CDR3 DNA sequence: TGTGCCAGCAGTGAAGGGACAGCGTATCAGCCCCAGCATTTT. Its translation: CASSEGTAYQPQHF.

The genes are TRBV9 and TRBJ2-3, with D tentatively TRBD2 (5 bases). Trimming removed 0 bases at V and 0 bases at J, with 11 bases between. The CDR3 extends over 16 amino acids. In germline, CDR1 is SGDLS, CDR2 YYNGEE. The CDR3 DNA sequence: TGTGCCAGCAGCGTAGGGGCGGGTGCTAGCACAGATACGCAGTATTTT. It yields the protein CASSVGAGASTDTQYF.

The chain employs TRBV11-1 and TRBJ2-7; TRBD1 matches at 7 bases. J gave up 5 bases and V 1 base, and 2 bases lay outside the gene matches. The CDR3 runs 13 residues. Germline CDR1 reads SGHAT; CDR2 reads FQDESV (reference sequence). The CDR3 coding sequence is TGTGCCAGCAGCTTAGACAGGGGTGACGAGCAGTACTTC. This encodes CASSLDRGDEQYF. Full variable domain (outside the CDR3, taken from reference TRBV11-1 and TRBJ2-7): EAEVAQSPRYKITEKSQAVAFWCDPISGHATLYWYRQILGQGPELLVQFQDESVVDDSQLPKDRFSAERLKGVDSTLKIQPAELGDSAMYLCASSLDRGDEQYFGPGTRLTVT.

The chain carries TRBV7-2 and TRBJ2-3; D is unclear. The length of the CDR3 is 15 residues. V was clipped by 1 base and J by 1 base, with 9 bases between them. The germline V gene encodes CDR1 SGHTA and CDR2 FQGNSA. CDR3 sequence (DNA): TGTGCCAGCAGCTTAGGAGCTAGACGCACAGATACGCAGTATTTT. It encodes CASSLGARRTDTQYF.